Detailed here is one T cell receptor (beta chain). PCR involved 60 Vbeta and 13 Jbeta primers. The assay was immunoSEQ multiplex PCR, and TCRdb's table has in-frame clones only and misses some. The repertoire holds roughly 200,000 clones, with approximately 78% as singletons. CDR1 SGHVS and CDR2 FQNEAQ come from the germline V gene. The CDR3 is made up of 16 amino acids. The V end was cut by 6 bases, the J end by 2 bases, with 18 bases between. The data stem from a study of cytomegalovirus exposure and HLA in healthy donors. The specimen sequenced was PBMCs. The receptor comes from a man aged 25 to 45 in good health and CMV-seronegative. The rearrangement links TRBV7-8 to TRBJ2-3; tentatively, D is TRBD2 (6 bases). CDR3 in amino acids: CASRAHRGKVTDTQYF. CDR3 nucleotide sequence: TGTGCCAGCAGAGCCCATCGGGGGAAGGTCACAGATACGCAGTATTTT.